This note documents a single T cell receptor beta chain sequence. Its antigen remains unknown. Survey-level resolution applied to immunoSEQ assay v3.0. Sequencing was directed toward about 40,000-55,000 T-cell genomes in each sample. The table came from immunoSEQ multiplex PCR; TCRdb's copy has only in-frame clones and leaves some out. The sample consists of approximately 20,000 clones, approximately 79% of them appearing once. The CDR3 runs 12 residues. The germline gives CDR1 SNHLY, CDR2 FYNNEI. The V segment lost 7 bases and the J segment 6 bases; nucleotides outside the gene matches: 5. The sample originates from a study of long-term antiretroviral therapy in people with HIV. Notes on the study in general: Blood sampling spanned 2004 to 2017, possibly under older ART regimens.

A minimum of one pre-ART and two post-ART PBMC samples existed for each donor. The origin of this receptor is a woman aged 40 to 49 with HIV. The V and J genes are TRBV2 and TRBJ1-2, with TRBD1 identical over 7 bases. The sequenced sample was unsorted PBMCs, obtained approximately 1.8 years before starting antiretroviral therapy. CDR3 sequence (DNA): TGTGCCAGCATCCGACAGGGTAATGGCTACACCTTC. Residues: CASIRQGNGYTF.